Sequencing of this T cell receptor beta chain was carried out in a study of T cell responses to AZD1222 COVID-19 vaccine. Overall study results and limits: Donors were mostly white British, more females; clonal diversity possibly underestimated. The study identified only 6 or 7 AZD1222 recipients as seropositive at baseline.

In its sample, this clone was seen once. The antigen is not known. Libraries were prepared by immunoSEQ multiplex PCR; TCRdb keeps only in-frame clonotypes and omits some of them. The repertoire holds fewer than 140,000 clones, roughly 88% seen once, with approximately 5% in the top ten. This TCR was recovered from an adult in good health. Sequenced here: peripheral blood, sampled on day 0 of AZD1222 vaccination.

The CDR3 is CASSPRSMNTEAFF. The CDR3 DNA is TGTGCCAGCTCACCACGTAGTATGAACACTGAAGCTTTCTTT. The chain couples TRBV18 to TRBJ1-1, with D unclear. Germline V gene sequence: CDR1 KGHSH, CDR2 LQKENI. V was cut by 1 base and J by 0 bases, with 6 bases left in between. The CDR3 sequence is 14 residues long. Drawing the rest from reference TRBV18 and TRBJ1-1, the complete variable domain is NAGVMQNPRHLVRRRGQEARLRCSPMKGHSHVYWYRQLPEEGLKFMVYLQKENIIDESGMPKERFSAEFPKEGPSILRIQQVVRGDSAAYFCASSPRSMNTEAFFGQGTRLTVV.